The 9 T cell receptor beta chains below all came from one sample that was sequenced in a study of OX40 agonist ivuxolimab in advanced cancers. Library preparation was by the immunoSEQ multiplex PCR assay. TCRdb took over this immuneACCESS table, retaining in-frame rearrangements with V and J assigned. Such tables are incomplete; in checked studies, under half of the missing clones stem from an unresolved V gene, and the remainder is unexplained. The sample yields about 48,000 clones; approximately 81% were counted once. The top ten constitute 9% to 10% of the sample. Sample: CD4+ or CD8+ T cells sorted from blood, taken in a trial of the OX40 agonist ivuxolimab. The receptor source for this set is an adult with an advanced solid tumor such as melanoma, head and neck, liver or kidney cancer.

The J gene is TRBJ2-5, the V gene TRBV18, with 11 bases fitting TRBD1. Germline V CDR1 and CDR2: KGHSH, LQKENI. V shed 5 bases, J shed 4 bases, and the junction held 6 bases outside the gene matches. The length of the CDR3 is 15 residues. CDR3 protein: CASSTGQGAGETQYF. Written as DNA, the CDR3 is TGTGCCAGCTCAACCGGACAGGGGGCAGGAGAGACCCAGTACTTC.

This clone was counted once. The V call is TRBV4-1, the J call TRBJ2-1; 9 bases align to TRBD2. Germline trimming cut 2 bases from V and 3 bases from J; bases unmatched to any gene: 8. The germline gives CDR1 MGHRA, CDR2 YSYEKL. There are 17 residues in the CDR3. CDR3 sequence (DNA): TGCGCCAGCAGCCAACGTGGGGGAGCGGGAGGCTACAATGAGCAGTTCTTC. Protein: CASSQRGGAGGYNEQFF.

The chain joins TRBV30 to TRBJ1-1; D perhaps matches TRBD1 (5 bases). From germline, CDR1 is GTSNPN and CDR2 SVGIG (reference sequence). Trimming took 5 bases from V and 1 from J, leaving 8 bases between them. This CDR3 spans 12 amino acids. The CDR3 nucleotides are TGTGCCTGGCGGGGGGGGAACACTGAAGCTTTCTTT. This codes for CAWRGGNTEAFF. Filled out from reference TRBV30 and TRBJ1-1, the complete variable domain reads SQTIHQWPATLVQPVGSPLSLECTVEGTSNPNLYWYRQAAGRGLQLLFYSVGIGQISSEVPQNLSASRPQDRQFILSSKKLLLSDSGFYLCAWRGGNTEAFFGQGTRLTVV.

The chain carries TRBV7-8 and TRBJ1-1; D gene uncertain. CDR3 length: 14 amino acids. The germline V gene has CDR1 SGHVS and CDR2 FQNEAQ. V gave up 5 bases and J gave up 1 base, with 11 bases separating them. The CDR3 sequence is CASSTSNRNTEAFF. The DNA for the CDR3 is TGTGCCAGCAGCACGTCAAACCGGAACACTGAAGCTTTCTTT.

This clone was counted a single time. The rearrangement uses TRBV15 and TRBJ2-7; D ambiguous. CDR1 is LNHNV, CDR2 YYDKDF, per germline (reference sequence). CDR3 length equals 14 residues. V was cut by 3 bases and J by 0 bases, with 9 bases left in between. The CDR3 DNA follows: TGTGCCACCAGCAGGCCGGCGGACTCCTACGAGCAGTACTTC. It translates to CATSRPADSYEQYF.

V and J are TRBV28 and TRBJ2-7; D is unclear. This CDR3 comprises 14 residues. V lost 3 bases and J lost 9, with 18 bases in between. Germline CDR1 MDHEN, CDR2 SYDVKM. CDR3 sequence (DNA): TGTGCCAGCAGTTTGAAGGTTCAGAAACCAGGGCAGTACTTC. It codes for CASSLKVQKPGQYF.

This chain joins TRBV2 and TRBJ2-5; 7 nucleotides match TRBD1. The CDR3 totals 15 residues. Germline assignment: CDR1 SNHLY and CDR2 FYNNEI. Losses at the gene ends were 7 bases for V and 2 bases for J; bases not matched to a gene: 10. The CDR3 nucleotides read TGTGCCAGCATACTCCGGGACAGCGGACAAGAGACCCAGTACTTC. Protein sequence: CASILRDSGQETQYF.

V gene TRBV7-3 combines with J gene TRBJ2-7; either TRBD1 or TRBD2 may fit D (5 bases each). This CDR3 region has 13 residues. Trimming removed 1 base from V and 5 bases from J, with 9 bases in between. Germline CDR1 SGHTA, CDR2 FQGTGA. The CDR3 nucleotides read TGTGCCAGCAGCTTAAACGGGGCCGACGAGCAGTACTTC. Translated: CASSLNGADEQYF.

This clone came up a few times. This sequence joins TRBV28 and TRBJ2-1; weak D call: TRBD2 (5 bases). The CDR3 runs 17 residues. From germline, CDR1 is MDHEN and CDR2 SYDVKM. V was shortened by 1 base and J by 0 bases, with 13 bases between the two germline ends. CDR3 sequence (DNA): TGTGCCAGCAGTTTATCGGCTAGCTACAGCTCCTACAATGAGCAGTTCTTC. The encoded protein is CASSLSASYSSYNEQFF.